These 32 T cell receptor beta chains share one sample of origin, sequenced in a study of blood T cells in healthy people across ages. Next came a second PCR, run for about 7 to 12 cycles, which used a sample-barcoded 5' primer along with a J-beta primer mix. TCRdb independently ran MiXCR on the 5' RACE reads; one entry per CDR3 protein. The sample has hundreds of thousands of distinct CDR3 sequences; 25% to 30% are singletons. Sequenced input: blood. These receptors all stem from an elderly woman in good health.

The sample holds many counts of this clonotype. V gene TRBV7-2 combines with J gene TRBJ1-4; possibly TRBD1 for D (5 bases). Trimming stripped 5 bases from V and 5 bases from J, with 12 bases between. Germline CDR1 and CDR2: SGHTA and FQGNSA. CDR3 length equals 14 residues. The CDR3 sequence is CASSRGIGNEKLFF. The CDR3 DNA reads TGTGCCAGCAGCCGGGGGATAGGGAATGAAAAACTGTTTTTT.

This clonotype was detected ten times or more. The CDR3 DNA sequence: TGTGCCAGCAGTGCTGGGGTTGAGCAGTACTTC. This codes for CASSAGVEQYF. This chain joins TRBV6-6 and TRBJ2-7; D ambiguous. The CDR3 covers 11 residues. With 5 bases removed from V and 7 bases from J, the gap between germline ends came to 9 bases. Germline lookup yields CDR1 MNHNY and CDR2 SVGAGI (reference sequence).

This clonotype was observed a handful of times. The chain uses TRBV28 and TRBJ2-1, with TRBD2 matching 9 bases. The CDR3 covers 12 residues. With 4 bases clipped from V and 12 bases from J, the junction kept 4 bases outside the gene matches. Per the germline V gene, CDR1 is MDHEN and CDR2 is SYDVKM. CDR3 protein: CASSSQRGAQFF. The CDR3 nucleotides read TGTGCCAGCAGTTCTCAGCGGGGGGCGCAGTTCTTC.

This clonotype appeared a single time. The chain carries TRBV10-3 and TRBJ2-7, with TRBD2 identical over 11 bases. V dropped 6 bases and J dropped 10; count of bases not matched to a gene: 17. Germline V gives CDR1 ENHRY, CDR2 SYGVKD. The CDR3 has 16 residues. Here the CDR3 reads CAISPAIAGGGNEQYF. The CDR3 region has the DNA TGTGCCATCAGCCCTGCCATAGCGGGGGGGGGCAATGAACAGTACTTC.

This clonotype was detected only a few times. This clone may be a read error of a much larger clone one base away. This chain joins TRBV20-1 and TRBJ2-1; TRBD2 aligns across 10 bases. Looked up from germline, CDR1 is DFQATT and CDR2 is SNEGSKA (reference sequence). The CDR3 length is 16 residues. The CDR3 DNA reads TGCAGTGCTAGATTCAGCGGGGGGGCAGGGAAAAATGGGCAGTTCTTC. This gives the protein CSARFSGGAGKNGQFF.

This clonotype was observed many times. V usage is TRBV6-6 and J usage is TRBJ1-1; D unresolved. V was shortened by 4 bases and J by 3 bases, with 9 bases between the two germline ends. Germline V gene data show CDR1 as MNHNY and CDR2 as SVGAGI (reference sequence). The CDR3 runs 13 residues. The CDR3 nucleotides are TGTGCCAGCAGTTCGGGCCCGGACACTGAAGCTTTCTTT. This gives the protein CASSSGPDTEAFF.

A remark on this clonotype: A much larger clone is a single base away; this may be a read error. Here the CDR3 reads CASSPSQRGPSTDTQYF. The DNA for the CDR3 is TGTGCCAGCAGCCCATCCCAGCGGGGGCCTAGCACAGATACGCAGTATTTT. The chain is built from TRBV12-3 or TRBV12-4 and TRBJ2-3, with 8 bases identical to TRBD2. This CDR3 contains 17 residues. V shed 6 bases and J 0 bases; nucleotides not matched to a gene: 11.

This clonotype has just a few counts. The gene calls are TRBV2 and TRBJ1-1; D ambiguous. V was cut by 6 bases and J by 0 bases, with 8 bases left in between. This CDR3 is built from 13 residues. Germline CDR1 and CDR2: SNHLY and FYNNEI. Here the CDR3 DNA reads TGTGCCAGCAGGGAGGCGGTGAACACTGAAGCTTTCTTT. This gives the protein CASREAVNTEAFF.

The chain uses TRBV28 and TRBJ1-3; D unclear. The V end was cut by 5 bases, the J end by 3 bases, with 17 bases between. Per germline, CDR1 MDHEN and CDR2 SYDVKM. CDR3 length: 16 residues. The CDR3 DNA is TGTGCCAGCAGTGGCTCGCCTCCTGTGGGTGGAAACACCATATATTTT. Translating it yields CASSGSPPVGGNTIYF.

This clonotype was counted many times. The V gene is TRBV20-1, the J gene TRBJ2-1; 9 nucleotides match TRBD2. Trimming took 2 bases from V and 0 from J; bases not matched to a gene: 8. The CDR3 consists of 17 residues. Germline loops: CDR1 DFQATT, CDR2 SNEGSKA (reference sequence). The CDR3 protein is CSARQGGRGGSYNEQFF. The CDR3 DNA reads as TGCAGTGCTAGACAAGGCGGGCGGGGGGGCTCCTACAATGAGCAGTTCTTC.

This clonotype has a count of ten or more. Its ends do not fully match the called genes, so a read error is possible. The CDR3 DNA follows: TGTGCTAGCAAAGTGGGGATCGAGGAGCAGTACTTC. Its protein product is CASKVGIEEQYF. This sequence joins TRBV28 and TRBJ2-7; D uncertain. CDR3 length equals 12 residues. CDR1 and CDR2 (germline): MDHEN, SYDVKM.

The V and J genes are TRBV9 and TRBJ2-7; a possible D gene is TRBD1 (5 bases). Trimming shortened V by 0 bases and J by 6 bases, and 16 bases separated the two germline ends. The germline CDR1 and CDR2 sequences are SGDLS and YYNGEE. The CDR3 loop spans 15 amino acids. The CDR3 reads CASSVEAHRSREQYF. DNA of the CDR3: TGTGCCAGCAGCGTAGAGGCCCACAGGTCACGCGAGCAGTACTTC.

This clonotype was counted at least ten times. The CDR3 spells CASNPRGHNQPQHF. The CDR3 DNA sequence: TGTGCCAGCAACCCCAGGGGCCACAATCAGCCCCAGCATTTT. The chain is built from TRBV6-1 and TRBJ1-5; D perhaps matches TRBD1 (6 bases). Germline CDR1 MNHNS, CDR2 SASEGT. Trimming stripped 7 bases from V and 3 bases from J, with 13 bases between. The length of the CDR3 is 14 residues.

This clonotype was observed at least ten times. The CDR3 spells CASSLGTVYGYTF. In DNA form, the CDR3 reads TGTGCCAGCAGTTTAGGGACAGTCTATGGCTACACCTTC. The J gene is TRBJ1-2, the V gene TRBV12-3 or TRBV12-4; TRBD1 might be the D (6 bases). The CDR3 has 13 residues. V gave up 1 base and J gave up 4 bases, with 7 bases separating them.

This clonotype was seen ten or more times. The rearrangement links TRBV4-3 to TRBJ2-5; no reliable D call. Between the trimmed V and J ends, which lost 0 bases and 1 base, there was a span of 9 bases. The CDR3 extends over 15 amino acids. Germline V gene lookup returns CDR1 LGHNA and CDR2 YSLEER. CDR3 protein: CASSQELGIQETQYF. The CDR3 DNA is TGCGCCAGCAGCCAAGAGTTAGGCATCCAAGAGACCCAGTACTTC.

This clonotype was seen ten or more times. V is TRBV12-3 or TRBV12-4 and J is TRBJ2-7; D perhaps matches TRBD1 (7 bases). V was trimmed by 6 bases and J by 2 bases, leaving 17 bases between them. This CDR3 spans 15 amino acids. CDR3 in DNA: TGTGCCAGCAGCCCAGGGGGGACACGAACCTACGAGCAGTACTTC. Amino acid sequence: CASSPGGTRTYEQYF.

For this clonotype: Being one base from a much bigger clone, this may be a read error. The chain employs TRBV20-1 and TRBJ2-1; the D gene is possibly TRBD2 (6 bases). This CDR3 region has 14 residues. Germline-derived CDR1 and CDR2 are DFQATT and SNEGSKA (reference sequence). V dropped 5 bases and J dropped 7 bases, with 18 bases sitting between them. CDR3 nucleotides: TGCAGTGCTGCCGGGACTGGCGACCCAAATGAGCAGTTCTTC. Its translation is CSAAGTGDPNEQFF.

This clonotype appeared many times. The CDR3 DNA sequence: TGCGCCAGCAGCTTGGGGTCAGGACCCTACGAGCAGTACTTC. Its translation: CASSLGSGPYEQYF. The rearrangement links TRBV5-1 to TRBJ2-7, with D hard to call. Germline V lookup: CDR1 SGHRS, CDR2 YFSETQ. This CDR3 region has 14 residues. V was shortened by 0 bases and J by 2 bases, with 9 bases between the two germline ends.

This clonotype was counted ten times or more. CDR3 bases: TGTGCCAGCACCCCCACCGGGACAGGTACCTACGAGCAGTACTTC. Translated: CASTPTGTGTYEQYF. The rearrangement joins TRBV27 to TRBJ2-7, with 8 bases aligning to TRBD1. The CDR3 spans 15 residues. The trim removed 7 bases at V and 2 bases at J, leaving 10 bases unmatched. Germline-derived CDR1 and CDR2 are MNHEY and SMNVEV (reference sequence).

This clonotype came up a few times. This sequence joins TRBV30 and TRBJ2-3; 9 bases are a match to TRBD2. Unmatched junction bases numbered 3, after V lost 1 base and J lost 1 base. The germline gives CDR1 GTSNPN, CDR2 SVGIG (reference sequence). The CDR3 has 15 residues. CDR3 sequence: CAWSGASGGTDTQYF. CDR3 bases: TGTGCCTGGAGTGGGGCTAGCGGGGGCACAGATACGCAGTATTTT.

The chain couples TRBV2 to TRBJ2-7, with no clear D. The CDR3 has 15 residues. The germline V gene encodes CDR1 SNHLY and CDR2 FYNNEI. The ends were cut back, 0 bases at V and 3 bases at J, with 12 bases in the middle. The CDR3, as DNA: TGTGCCAGCAGTGAAGCCCCCGGGCCCCTCTACGAGCAGTACTTC. Protein: CASSEAPGPLYEQYF.

Ten or more counts support this clonotype. As DNA, the CDR3 is TGTGCCAGGGACAGGGCCGTCATCAATCAGCCCCAGCATTTT. Encoded protein: CARDRAVINQPQHF. The chain has TRBV24-1 and TRBJ1-5; TRBD1 aligns across 9 bases. V shed 11 bases, J shed 3 bases, and the junction held 7 bases outside the gene matches. The CDR3 length is 14 residues. CDR1 and CDR2 from the germline V gene are KGHDR and SFDVKD.

This sequence joins TRBV7-3 and TRBJ2-6; D is undetermined. CDR3 size: 14 residues. Between the trimmed V and J ends, which lost 4 bases and 4 bases, there was a span of 8 bases. The germline V gene has CDR1 SGHTA and CDR2 FQGTGA. CDR3: CASSSPGGANVLTF. CDR3 DNA sequence: TGTGCCAGCAGCTCCCCCGGAGGGGCCAACGTCCTGACTTTC.

There are many counts of this clonotype. The chain uses TRBV7-9 and TRBJ2-7; a weak D match, TRBD1 (5 bases). The germline CDR1 and CDR2 sequences are SEHNR and FQNEAQ (reference sequence). CDR3 length: 13 residues. V dropped 6 bases and J dropped 2 bases, with 11 bases sitting between them. CDR3 protein: CASRDTLTYEQYF. DNA of the CDR3: TGTGCCAGCAGGGACACTTTAACCTACGAGCAGTACTTC.

This clonotype was counted between two and nine times. CDR3: CASSFSGGVNTEAFF. The CDR3 region has the DNA TGTGCCAGCAGCTTTTCAGGCGGGGTGAACACTGAAGCTTTCTTT. The rearrangement uses TRBV5-5 and TRBJ1-1; the D is unclear. The germline gives CDR1 SGHKS, CDR2 YYEKEE (reference sequence). The CDR3 covers 15 residues. V was trimmed by 2 bases and J by 0 bases, leaving 11 bases between them.

The chain is built from TRBV7-9 and TRBJ2-1, with TRBD2 as a possible D gene (7 bases). With the DNA end fitting TRBJ2-7 better, the J assignment may be wrong. This CDR3 is 15 amino acids long. In germline, CDR1 is SEHNR, CDR2 FQNEAQ (reference sequence). The CDR3 DNA reads TGTGCCAGCAGCCTTCGGGGGGCTGTGTACAATGAGCAGTACTTC. Encoded protein: CASSLRGAVYNEQYF.

The chain couples TRBV7-3 to TRBJ2-3; D ambiguous. Between the trimmed V and J ends, which lost 2 bases and 2 bases, there was a span of 8 bases. Germline CDR1 and CDR2: SGHTA and FQGTGA. The CDR3 is 14 residues long. Written as DNA, the CDR3 is TGTGCCAGCAGCTTATCCCGAGACACAGATACGCAGTATTTT. Its translation: CASSLSRDTDTQYF.

This chain links TRBV3-1 with TRBJ2-3; the match to TRBD2 covers 11 bases. The CDR3 spans 18 residues. The germline V gene encodes CDR1 LGHDT and CDR2 YNNKEL (reference sequence). With V trimmed by 4 bases and J by 3 bases, 12 bases remained unmatched. The CDR3 reads CASSRLYFSGGATDTQYF. In nucleotides, the CDR3 is TGTGCCAGCAGCCGACTCTATTTTAGCGGGGGGGCAACAGATACGCAGTATTTT.

This clonotype was recorded only once. J is TRBJ2-3 and V is TRBV9; 14 bases line up with TRBD2. The CDR3 spans 18 residues. With V trimmed by 4 bases and J by 3 bases, 10 bases remained unmatched. Germline V lookup: CDR1 SGDLS, CDR2 YYNGEE. CDR3 sequence (DNA): TGTGCCAGCAGCACCCTCGGGACTAGCGGGGGATCTACAGATACGCAGTATTTT. Translating it yields CASSTLGTSGGSTDTQYF.

The V and J genes are TRBV7-2 and TRBJ2-3, with TRBD2 identical over 9 bases. From germline, CDR1 is SGHTA and CDR2 FQGNSA. CDR3 length equals 19 residues. Trimming took 5 bases from V and 4 from J; bases not matched to a gene: 19. The chain's CDR3 is CASSRGGGGGTSSSDTQYF. In nucleotides, the CDR3 is TGTGCCAGCAGCCGAGGGGGGGGCGGAGGGACTAGCAGTTCAGATACGCAGTATTTT.

Worth noting for this clonotype: The junction shows a germline mismatch at one end, possibly a read error. The chain uses TRBV20-1 and TRBJ1-4, with unresolved D. The CDR3 loop spans 16 amino acids. In germline, CDR1 is DFQATT, CDR2 SNEGSKA (reference sequence). CDR3 protein: CSARDGIGLTNEKRFF. CDR3 nucleotide sequence: TGCAGTGCTAGAGATGGCATTGGGCTAACTAATGAAAAACGGTTTTTT.

Points on this clonotype: A read error is possible here, since a much larger clone lies one base away. V gene TRBV2 combines with J gene TRBJ1-2; D is ambiguous. Germline V gene lookup returns CDR1 SNHLY and CDR2 FYNNEI. This CDR3 comprises 14 residues. V was pared by 6 bases and J by 5 bases, with 16 bases between. CDR3 nucleotides: TGTGCCAGCAGCATGTTGGGTTACGGTTATGGCTACACCTTC. Translating gives CASSMLGYGYGYTF.